Reported below is one T cell receptor beta chain. This specimen comes from a study of blood T cells in healthy people across ages. Study-level information: For every two T cells, template switching captured about one barcoded beta molecule.

The CDR3 contains 15 residues. J lost 1 base, V lost 4 bases, and 6 bases had no gene match. Germline V gene sequence: CDR1 SGHRS, CDR2 YFSETQ. Sample-barcoded 5' priming and a J-beta primer mix drove a second PCR of roughly 6 to 12 cycles. Each of the cDNA molecules was tagged by a template-switch adaptor with 12 random nucleotides. TCRdb independently ran MiXCR on the 5' RACE reads; one entry per CDR3 protein. Among about 640,000 distinct CDR3 sequences, under 30% were seen once, and the ten largest hold around a sixth. The gene calls are TRBV5-1 and TRBJ1-1; 8 bases agree with TRBD1. Sequenced: blood. This receptor was obtained from a woman over 75 in good health. CDR3 bases: TGCGCCAGCAGCCCGCAGGGGGCACCGAACACTGAAGCTTTCTTT. Translation gives CASSPQGAPNTEAFF.